One and the same sample provided the 11 T cell receptor beta chains below, sequenced in a study of blood T cell repertoires in COVID-19. Repertoires were generated with immunoSEQ multiplex PCR, while TCRdb's copy carries only in-frame clones and drops some. This sample has 75,000 to 95,000 clones; 70% to 90% occur once, and the top ten carry 4.6%. Source material: peripheral blood. These receptors all come from a man aged 50 to 59 with active COVID-19.

In this sample, this clone turned up a few times. Other nucleotide sequences from this sample produce the same CDR3. The chain has TRBV6-1 and TRBJ2-7, with D possibly TRBD1 on 5 matching bases. The ends were cut back, 3 bases at V and 2 bases at J, with 11 bases in the middle. Germline CDR1 and CDR2: MNHNS and SASEGT. The CDR3 runs 14 residues. The CDR3 sequence is CASSDRVGAYEQYF. The CDR3 DNA follows: TGTGCCAGCAGTGACAGGGTTGGGGCCTACGAGCAGTACTTC.

The V and J genes are TRBV5-1 and TRBJ1-2; perhaps TRBD1 as D (6 bases). Germline CDR1 and CDR2: SGHRS and YFSETQ. The CDR3 is 16 amino acids. Deletions cut 4 bases from V and 0 bases from J, with 16 bases between. The CDR3 reads CASSTALGGPNYGYTF. CDR3 in DNA: TGCGCCAGCAGCACGGCTTTAGGGGGACCTAACTATGGCTACACCTTC.

The rearrangement uses TRBV7-6 and TRBJ2-1; TRBD2 aligns across 12 bases. Per germline, CDR1 SGHVS and CDR2 FNYEAQ. The V gene end was trimmed by 0 bases and the J gene end by 10 bases; junction bases not matched to a gene: 10. The CDR3 spans 17 residues. The CDR3 region is CASSLAGGASGRGEQFF. The CDR3 coding sequence is TGTGCCAGCAGCTTAGCCGGCGGAGCTAGCGGGAGGGGAGAGCAGTTCTTC.

The rearrangement links TRBV5-4 to TRBJ1-6; D is perhaps TRBD1 (6 bases). This CDR3 has 18 residues. With 3 bases removed from V and 8 bases from J, the gap between germline ends came to 24 bases. The V gene's germline CDR1 is SGHNT and CDR2 YYREEE (reference sequence). The CDR3 region is CASSSGGGSGFLDSPLHF. DNA for the CDR3: TGTGCCAGCAGCTCTGGGGGCGGGAGCGGTTTTTTGGATTCACCCCTCCACTTT.

The genes are TRBV19 and TRBJ1-6, with a weak D call TRBD1 (6 bases). The CDR3 is 16 residues long. Germline V CDR1 and CDR2: LNHDA, SQIVND (reference sequence). With 8 bases removed from V and 3 bases from J, the gap between germline ends came to 17 bases. CDR3 protein: CASGGTTGFYNSPLHF. DNA for the CDR3: TGTGCCAGTGGGGGAACAACAGGGTTCTATAATTCACCCCTCCACTTT.

The chain combines TRBV28 with TRBJ1-2; 7 positions match TRBD1. This CDR3 spans 17 amino acids. CDR1 and CDR2 (germline): MDHEN, SYDVKM. V trimming: 5 bases; J trimming: 1 base; junction bases outside the gene matches: 13. The CDR3 DNA reads TGTGCCAGCAGTCCCAACCGACAGGGCCTCCTTAACTATGGCTACACCTTC. This sequence encodes CASSPNRQGLLNYGYTF.

The CDR3 region is CASSFVRNTEAFF. The CDR3 nucleotides are TGTGCCAGCAGCTTCGTCCGGAACACTGAAGCTTTCTTT. The rearrangement joins TRBV7-2 to TRBJ1-1; D call uncertain. Trimming cost V 3 bases and J 1 base, with 6 bases left between them. This CDR3 has 13 residues. Germline CDR1 and CDR2: SGHTA and FQGNSA.

The chain is built from TRBV2 and TRBJ1-5; TRBD1 aligns across 12 bases. Germline values: CDR1 SNHLY, CDR2 FYNNEI. Losses at the gene ends were 4 bases for V and 4 bases for J; bases not matched to a gene: 8. The CDR3 extends over 17 amino acids. CDR3 sequence reads: CASSGGGQGARNQPQHF. The CDR3 nucleotides read TGTGCCAGCAGTGGCGGGGGACAGGGGGCGCGGAATCAGCCCCAGCATTTT.

Here the CDR3 reads CASSLVVSEQTQYF. DNA of the CDR3: TGTGCCAGCAGCTTAGTGGTTTCCGAGCAGACCCAGTACTTC. This chain uses TRBV7-9 with TRBJ2-5; D is unresolved. This CDR3 has 14 amino acids. V lost 1 base to trimming and J lost 6 bases, with 12 bases between them. Germline assignment: CDR1 SEHNR and CDR2 FQNEAQ (reference sequence).

V usage is TRBV15 and J usage is TRBJ2-5; D is perhaps TRBD1 (8 bases). Germline assignment: CDR1 LNHNV and CDR2 YYDKDF (reference sequence). V dropped 5 bases and J dropped 4 bases, with 14 bases sitting between them. The CDR3 sequence is 14 residues long. CDR3: CATSLHRGGETQYF. The DNA of the CDR3 is TGTGCCACCAGCCTCCACAGGGGGGGAGAGACCCAGTACTTC.

The chain employs TRBV30 and TRBJ2-3; 13 nucleotides align to TRBD2. The CDR3 runs 17 residues. J lost 8 bases, V lost 2 bases, and 13 bases had no gene match. CDR1 and CDR2 (germline): GTSNPN, SVGIG (reference sequence). As DNA, the CDR3 is TGTGCCTGGAGTAGGTCCAGGACTAGCGGGGGACCCCTTACGCAGTATTTT. It encodes CAWSRSRTSGGPLTQYF.